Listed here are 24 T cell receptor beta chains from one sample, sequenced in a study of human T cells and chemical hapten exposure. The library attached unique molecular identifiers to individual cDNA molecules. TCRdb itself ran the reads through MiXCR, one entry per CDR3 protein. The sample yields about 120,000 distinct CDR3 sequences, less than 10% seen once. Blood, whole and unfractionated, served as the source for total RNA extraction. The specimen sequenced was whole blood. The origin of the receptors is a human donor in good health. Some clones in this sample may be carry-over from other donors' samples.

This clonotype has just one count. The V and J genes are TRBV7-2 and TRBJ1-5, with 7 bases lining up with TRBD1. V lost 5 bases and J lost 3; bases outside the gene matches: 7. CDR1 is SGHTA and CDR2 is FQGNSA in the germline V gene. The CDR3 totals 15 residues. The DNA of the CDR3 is TGTGCCAGCAGCCTAACAGGGGACAACAATCAGCCCCAGCATTTT. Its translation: CASSLTGDNNQPQHF.

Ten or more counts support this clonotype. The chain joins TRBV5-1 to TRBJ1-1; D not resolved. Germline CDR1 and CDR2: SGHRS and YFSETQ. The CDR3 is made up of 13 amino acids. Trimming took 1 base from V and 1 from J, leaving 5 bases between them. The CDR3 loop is CASSLSKNTEAFF. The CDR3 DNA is TGCGCCAGCAGCTTGTCGAAGAACACTGAAGCTTTCTTT.

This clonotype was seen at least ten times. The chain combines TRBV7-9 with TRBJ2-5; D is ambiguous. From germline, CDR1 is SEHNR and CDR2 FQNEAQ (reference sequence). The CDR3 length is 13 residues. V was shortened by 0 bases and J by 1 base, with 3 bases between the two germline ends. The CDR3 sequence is CASSLAPQETQYF. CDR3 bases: TGTGCCAGCAGCTTAGCGCCCCAAGAGACCCAGTACTTC. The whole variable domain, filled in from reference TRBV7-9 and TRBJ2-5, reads DTGVSQNPRHKITKRGQNVTFRCDPISEHNRLYWYRQTLGQGPEFLTYFQNEAQLEKSRLLSDRFSAERPKGSFSTLEIQRTEQGDSAMYLCASSLAPQETQYFGPGTRLLVL.

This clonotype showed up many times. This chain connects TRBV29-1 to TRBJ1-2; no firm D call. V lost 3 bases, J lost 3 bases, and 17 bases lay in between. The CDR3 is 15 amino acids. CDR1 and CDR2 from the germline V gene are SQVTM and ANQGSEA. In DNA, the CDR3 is TGCAGCGTTGATTCGGCCGAGAATGGTGACTATGGCTACACCTTC. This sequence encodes CSVDSAENGDYGYTF.

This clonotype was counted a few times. CDR3: CAISPGQWQDTQYF. The DNA for the CDR3 is TGTGCCATCAGTCCGGGACAGTGGCAAGATACGCAGTATTTT. The V gene is TRBV10-3, the J gene TRBJ2-3, with TRBD1 identical over 7 bases. After removal of 5 bases from V and 5 bases from J, the junction contained 7 bases not matched to a gene. This CDR3 has 14 residues. Germline CDR1 reads ENHRY; CDR2 reads SYGVKD.

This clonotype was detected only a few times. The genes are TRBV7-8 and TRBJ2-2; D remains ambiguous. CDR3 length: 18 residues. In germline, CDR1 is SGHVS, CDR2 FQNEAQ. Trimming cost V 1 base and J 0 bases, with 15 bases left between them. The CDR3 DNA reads TGTGCCAGCAGCTTAGGGGCCCGATTGGCTACGAACACCGGGGAGCTGTTTTTT. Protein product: CASSLGARLATNTGELFF.

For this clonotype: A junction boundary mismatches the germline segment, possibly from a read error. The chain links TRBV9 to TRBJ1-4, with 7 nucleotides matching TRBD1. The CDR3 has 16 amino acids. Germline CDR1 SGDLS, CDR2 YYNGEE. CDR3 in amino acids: CASSRGLLATDEKLFF. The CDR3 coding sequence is TGTGCCAGCAGCAGGGGGCTCTTAGCAACTGATGAAAAACTGTTTTTT.

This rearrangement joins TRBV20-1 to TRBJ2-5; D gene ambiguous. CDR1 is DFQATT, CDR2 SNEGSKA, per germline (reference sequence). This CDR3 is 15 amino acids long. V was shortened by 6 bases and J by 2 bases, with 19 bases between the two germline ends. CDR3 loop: CSASPPGRLQETQYF. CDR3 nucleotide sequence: TGCAGTGCCTCCCCCCCCGGACGGCTTCAAGAGACCCAGTACTTC.

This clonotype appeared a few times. The CDR3 DNA reads TGTGCCAGCAGTGTCCGTAGGGGCCGCTATGGCTACACCTTC. As protein: CASSVRRGRYGYTF. The chain carries TRBV12-3 or TRBV12-4 and TRBJ1-2; D may be TRBD1 (5 bases). The CDR3 runs to 14 residues. V lost 5 bases and J lost 4, with 14 bases in between.

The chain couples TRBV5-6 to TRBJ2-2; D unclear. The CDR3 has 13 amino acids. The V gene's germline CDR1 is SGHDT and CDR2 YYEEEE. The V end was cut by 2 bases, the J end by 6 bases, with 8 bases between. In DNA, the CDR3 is TGTGCCAGCAGCTTCGGTACCGCCGGGGAGCTGTTTTTT. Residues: CASSFGTAGELFF.

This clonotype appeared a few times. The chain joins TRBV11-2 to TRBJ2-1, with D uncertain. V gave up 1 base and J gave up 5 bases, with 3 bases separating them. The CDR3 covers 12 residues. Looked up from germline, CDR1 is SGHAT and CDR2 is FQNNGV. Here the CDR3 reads CASSLADNEQFF. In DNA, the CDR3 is TGTGCCAGCAGCTTAGCCGACAATGAGCAGTTCTTC.

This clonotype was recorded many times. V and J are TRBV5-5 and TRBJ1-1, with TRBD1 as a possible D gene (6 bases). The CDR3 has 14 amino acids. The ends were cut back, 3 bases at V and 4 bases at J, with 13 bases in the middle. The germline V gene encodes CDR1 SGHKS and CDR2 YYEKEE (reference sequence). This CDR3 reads CASSSYREITEAFF. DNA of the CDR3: TGTGCCAGCAGCTCCTACAGGGAGATCACTGAAGCTTTCTTT.

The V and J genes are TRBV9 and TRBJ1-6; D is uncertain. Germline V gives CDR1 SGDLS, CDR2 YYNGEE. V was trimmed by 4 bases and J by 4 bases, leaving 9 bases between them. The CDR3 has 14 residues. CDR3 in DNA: TGTGCCAGCAGCCCTCGACGGTATAATTCACCCCTCCACTTT. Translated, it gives CASSPRRYNSPLHF.

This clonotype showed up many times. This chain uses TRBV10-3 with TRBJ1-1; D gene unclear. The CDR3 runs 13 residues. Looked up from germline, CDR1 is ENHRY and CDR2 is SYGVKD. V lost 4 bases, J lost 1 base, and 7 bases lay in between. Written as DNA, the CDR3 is TGTGCCATCAGTGCACGGGGGAACACTGAAGCTTTCTTT. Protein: CAISARGNTEAFF.

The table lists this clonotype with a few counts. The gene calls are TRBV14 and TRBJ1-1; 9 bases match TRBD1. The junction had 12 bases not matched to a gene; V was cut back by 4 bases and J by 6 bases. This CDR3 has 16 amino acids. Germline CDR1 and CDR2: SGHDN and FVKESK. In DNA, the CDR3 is TGTGCCAGCAGCCCCCACGCCCGGGGACAGGGTGCTGAAGCTTTCTTT. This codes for CASSPHARGQGAEAFF.

CDR3 in amino acids: CASSLSISRTYNEQFF. CDR3 sequence (DNA): TGTGCCAGCAGTTTATCGATCTCTAGGACCTACAATGAGCAGTTCTTC. The gene calls are TRBV27 and TRBJ2-1; the D is unclear. Germline V gene lookup returns CDR1 MNHEY and CDR2 SMNVEV (reference sequence). Trimming pared 0 bases from V and 2 bases from J, leaving 11 bases between. CDR3 length: 16 residues.

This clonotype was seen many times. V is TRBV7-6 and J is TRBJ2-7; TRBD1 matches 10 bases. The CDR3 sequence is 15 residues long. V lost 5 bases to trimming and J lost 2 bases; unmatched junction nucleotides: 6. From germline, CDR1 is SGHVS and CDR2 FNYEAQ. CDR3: CASSRDRGLAYEQYF. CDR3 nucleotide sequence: TGTGCCAGCAGCCGTGACAGGGGGCTTGCCTACGAGCAGTACTTC. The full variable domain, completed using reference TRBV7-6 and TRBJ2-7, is GAGVSQSPRYKVTKRGQDVALRCDPISGHVSLYWYRQALGQGPEFLTYFNYEAQQDKSGLPNDRFSAERPEGSISTLTIQRTEQRDSAMYRCASSRDRGLAYEQYFGPGTRLTVT.

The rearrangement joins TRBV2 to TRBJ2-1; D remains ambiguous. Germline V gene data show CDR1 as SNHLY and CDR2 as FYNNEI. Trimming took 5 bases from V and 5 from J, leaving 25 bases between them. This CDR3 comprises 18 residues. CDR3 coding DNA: TGTGCCAGCAGTCCAACGCTCATCTGGAGTAGTACGGACAATGAGCAGTTCTTC. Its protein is CASSPTLIWSSTDNEQFF.

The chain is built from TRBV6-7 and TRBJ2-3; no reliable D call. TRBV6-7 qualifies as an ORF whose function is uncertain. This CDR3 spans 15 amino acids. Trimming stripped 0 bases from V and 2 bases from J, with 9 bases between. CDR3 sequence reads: CASSYSFRSTDTQYF. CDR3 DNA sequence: TGTGCCAGCAGTTACTCATTCCGTTCCACAGATACGCAGTATTTT.

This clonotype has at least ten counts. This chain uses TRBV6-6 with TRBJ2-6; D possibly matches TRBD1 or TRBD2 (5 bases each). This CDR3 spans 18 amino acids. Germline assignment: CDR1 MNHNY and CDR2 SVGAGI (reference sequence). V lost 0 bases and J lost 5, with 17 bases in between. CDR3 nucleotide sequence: TGTGCCAGCAGTTACTCAGGGTCGGGGCAGGCTTGGGCCAACGTCCTGACTTTC. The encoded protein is CASSYSGSGQAWANVLTF.

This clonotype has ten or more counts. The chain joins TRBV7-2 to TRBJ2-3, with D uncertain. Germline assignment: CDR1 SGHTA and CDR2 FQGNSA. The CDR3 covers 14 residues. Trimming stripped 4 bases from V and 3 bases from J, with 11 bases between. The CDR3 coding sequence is TGTGCCAGCAGCTCGTTTTTAGAGACAGATACGCAGTATTTT. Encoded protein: CASSSFLETDTQYF.

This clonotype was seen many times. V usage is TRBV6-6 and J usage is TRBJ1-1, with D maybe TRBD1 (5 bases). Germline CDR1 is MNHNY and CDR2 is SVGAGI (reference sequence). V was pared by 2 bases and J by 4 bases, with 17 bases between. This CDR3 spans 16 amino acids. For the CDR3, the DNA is TGTGCCAGCAGTTACCTGTTTGGCCAGGGAGGCACTGAAGCTTTCTTT. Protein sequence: CASSYLFGQGGTEAFF.

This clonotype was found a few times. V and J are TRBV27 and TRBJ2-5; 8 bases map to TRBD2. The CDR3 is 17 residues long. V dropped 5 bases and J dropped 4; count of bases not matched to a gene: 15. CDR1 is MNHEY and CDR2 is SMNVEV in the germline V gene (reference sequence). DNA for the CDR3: TGTGCCAGCAGTCCCAAAGGACTAGCAGGGCCCCTAGAGACCCAGTACTTC. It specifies CASSPKGLAGPLETQYF.

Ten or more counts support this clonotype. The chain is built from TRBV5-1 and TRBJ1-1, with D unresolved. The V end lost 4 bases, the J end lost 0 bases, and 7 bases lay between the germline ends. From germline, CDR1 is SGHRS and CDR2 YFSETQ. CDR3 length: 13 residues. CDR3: CASSSRLNTEAFF. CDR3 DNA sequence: TGCGCCAGCAGCAGCCGGTTGAACACTGAAGCTTTCTTT.